Below, one T cell receptor (beta chain) is given with its context. What antigen it recognizes has not been identified. Per-base quality was not reported, and no clone a single base away is much larger than it. The data were obtained in a study of T cell changes during pregnancy in multiple sclerosis (dated by TCRdb to about 2019). Looking at the study overall: The study examined how the T cell repertoire changed over the course of pregnancy in women with multiple sclerosis.

Library construction relied on the immunoSEQ multiplex PCR assay. TCRdb provides this immuneACCESS table in a form limited to in-frame rearrangements. Some clones are lacking; in checked studies, under half of them reflect an unresolved V gene, and why the rest are absent is not known. This sample holds roughly 100,000 clones; about 90% were observed only once. The top ten clonotypes cover 1.6% of the sample. V is clipped by 5 bases and J by 4 bases, and the sequence between their germline boundaries is 24 bases long. CDR1 and CDR2 (SGHTA, FQGNSA) derive from the germline V gene. Taken from cysteine to phenylalanine, the CDR3 has 18 residues. CDR3 DNA is the only sequence kept; it has 54 bases, read in frame from the first base.

The sample here was peripheral blood, taken before pregnancy. The clonotype comes from a female donor with multiple sclerosis, enrolled in a pregnancy study. The receptor chain draws on TRBV7-2 and TRBJ2-1, with TRBD2 as a weak D call on 6 bases. The nucleotide sequence is given as TGTGCCAGCAGCCCAATAGGGACTTCGGGTCGGGGTTACAATGAGCAGTTCTTC. Translated, this gives CASSPIGTSGRGYNEQFF.